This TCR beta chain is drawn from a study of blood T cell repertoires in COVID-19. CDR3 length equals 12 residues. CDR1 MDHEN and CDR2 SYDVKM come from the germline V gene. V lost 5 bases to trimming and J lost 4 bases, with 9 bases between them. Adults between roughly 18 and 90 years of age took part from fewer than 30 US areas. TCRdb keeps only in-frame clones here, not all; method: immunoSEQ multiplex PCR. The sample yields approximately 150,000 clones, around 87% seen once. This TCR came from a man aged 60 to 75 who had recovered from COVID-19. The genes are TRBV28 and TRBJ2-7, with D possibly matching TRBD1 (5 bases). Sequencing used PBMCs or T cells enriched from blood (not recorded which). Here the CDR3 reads CASSRRTYEQYF. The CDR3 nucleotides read TGTGCCAGCAGTAGGCGGACATACGAGCAGTACTTC.